The 6 T cell receptor beta chains listed next were all sequenced from one sample in a study of shared clonotypes between healthy human individuals (dated by TCRdb to the early 2020s). The library was produced with the immunoSEQ multiplex PCR assay. TCRdb holds this immuneACCESS table with in-frame rearrangements only. Some clones are missing; in checked studies, unresolved V genes explain under half, and the rest has no known cause. In this sample the table shows about 2.1 million clones, just over 90% of which occur a single time. Of the sample, around 1.7% falls within the top ten clones. CD8 naive samples were CD45RO-negative cells positively selected for CCR7, giving a CD45RA+CCR7+ population that excluded TemRA cells. Source material: naive CD8+ T cells from PBMCs. The cell subset or site label, read with the paper, signifies: CD45RA+CCR7+. These receptors were collected from a man aged 18 to 29 in good health. Some clones in this sample may be carry-over from other donors' samples.

This clone was detected only a few times. The same CDR3 also results from other DNA sequences found in this sample. V is TRBV9 and J is TRBJ2-1, with unresolved D. The CDR3 consists of 12 residues. Germline CDR1 SGDLS, CDR2 YYNGEE. V shed 0 bases and J shed 7 bases, with 5 bases lying between them. This CDR3 is CASSVGKNEQFF. In nucleotides, the CDR3 is TGTGCCAGCAGCGTAGGGAAGAATGAGCAGTTCTTC.

This chain connects TRBV4-1 to TRBJ2-3; 9 nucleotides line up with TRBD1. The germline V gene encodes CDR1 MGHRA and CDR2 YSYEKL. There are 17 residues in the CDR3. The V segment lost 1 base and the J segment 2 bases; nucleotides outside the gene matches: 7. The CDR3 region is CASSQVPGTGSTDTQYF. As DNA, the CDR3 is TGCGCCAGCAGCCAAGTCCCAGGGACAGGGTCCACAGATACGCAGTATTTT.

The J gene is TRBJ1-3, the V gene TRBV5-1; unclear D gene. V lost 4 bases and J lost 3, with 5 bases in between. The CDR3 loop spans 12 amino acids. Germline CDR1 reads SGHRS; CDR2 reads YFSETQ. The CDR3 loop reads CASSPSGNTIYF. CDR3 DNA: TGCGCCAGCAGCCCAAGTGGAAACACCATATATTTT.

The V gene is TRBV4-1, the J gene TRBJ2-5; tentative D call: TRBD2 (5 bases). The germline V gene encodes CDR1 MGHRA and CDR2 YSYEKL. V was cut by 6 bases and J by 3 bases, with 11 bases left in between. CDR3 length: 13 amino acids. In nucleotides, the CDR3 is TGCGCCAGCAGGCCCCGGGGTGAAGAGACCCAGTACTTC. This encodes CASRPRGEETQYF.

In this sample, this clone turned up once. This rearrangement joins TRBV5-1 to TRBJ2-6; possibly TRBD1 or TRBD2 for D (6 bases each). Germline values: CDR1 SGHRS, CDR2 YFSETQ. V shed 0 bases and J shed 0 bases, with 13 bases lying between them. CDR3 length equals 18 residues. The CDR3 DNA is TGCGCCAGCAGCTTGGCCGGGGGCAGGGTCTCTGGGGCCAACGTCCTGACTTTC. Its translation is CASSLAGGRVSGANVLTF.

This chain joins TRBV7-9 and TRBJ2-2; TRBD1 might be the D (6 bases). Trimming left V 5 bases short and J 1 base short, with 17 bases between. Looked up from germline, CDR1 is SEHNR and CDR2 is FQNEAQ (reference sequence). The CDR3 contains 17 residues. The CDR3 sequence: CASSPPGQIMNTGELFF. For the CDR3, the DNA is TGTGCCAGCAGCCCCCCCGGACAGATAATGAACACCGGGGAGCTGTTTTTT.